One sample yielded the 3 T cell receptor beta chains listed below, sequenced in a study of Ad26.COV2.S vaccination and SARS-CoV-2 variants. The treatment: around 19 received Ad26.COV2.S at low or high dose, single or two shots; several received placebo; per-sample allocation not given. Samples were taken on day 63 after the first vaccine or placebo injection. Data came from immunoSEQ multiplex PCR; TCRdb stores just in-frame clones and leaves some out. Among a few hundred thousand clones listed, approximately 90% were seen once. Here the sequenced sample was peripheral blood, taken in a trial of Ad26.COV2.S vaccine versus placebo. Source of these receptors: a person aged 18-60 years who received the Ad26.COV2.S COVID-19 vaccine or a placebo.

CDR3 sequence: CASSDTGIGGYTF. The CDR3 coding sequence is TGTGCCAGCAGTGACACAGGGATAGGTGGCTACACCTTC. The gene calls are TRBV25-1 and TRBJ1-2; TRBD1 is a possible D gene (6 bases). The CDR3 extends over 13 amino acids. Between the trimmed V and J ends, which lost 3 bases and 7 bases, there was a span of 12 bases. From germline, CDR1 is MGHDK and CDR2 SYGVNS.

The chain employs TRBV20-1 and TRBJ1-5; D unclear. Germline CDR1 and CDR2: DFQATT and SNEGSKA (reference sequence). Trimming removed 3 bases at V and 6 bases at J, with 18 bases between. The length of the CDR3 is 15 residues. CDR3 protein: CSASPSGFAAQPQHF. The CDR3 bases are TGCAGTGCTAGTCCTTCGGGGTTCGCTGCTCAGCCCCAGCATTTT.

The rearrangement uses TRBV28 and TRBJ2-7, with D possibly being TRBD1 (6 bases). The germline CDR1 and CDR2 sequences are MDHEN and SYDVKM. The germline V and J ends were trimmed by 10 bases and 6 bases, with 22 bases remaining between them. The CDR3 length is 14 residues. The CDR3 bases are TGTGCCACCTTTTCGACAGGAAAATCCGCCGAGCAGTACTTC. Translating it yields CATFSTGKSAEQYF.